This note documents a single TCR beta chain sequence. Its antigen is not yet known. Base quality data are lacking; no much larger clone is found one base away. This sample was included in a study of T cell responses to AZD1222 COVID-19 vaccine (dated by TCRdb to the early 2020s). The study in broad terms: AZD1222 recipients whose second dose came at about 4 weeks and those whose second dose came at about 12 weeks were combined into one group, since spike-specific TCR depth and breadth did not differ between the two schedules. Trial participants were enrolled into age subgroups of 18-55, 56-69 and 70-plus years, which contained 148, 28 and 57 TCR-sequenced participants, respectively. TCR sequencing covered 233 trial participants: nearly 210 given two doses of AZD1222 and 26 given two doses of MenACWY control vaccine. Summary of the overall study and its limitations: Vaccine-associated CD4 TCRs spanned the whole spike protein, with dominant responses in regions 160-218 and 743-854. Only five to seven AZD1222 recipients were SARS-CoV-2 seropositive at baseline, limiting conclusions about previously exposed vaccinees. The 56-69-year group was small, and its depth increase did not reach significance, likely because of low power. Because no day 14 peak-response samples were available, repertoires were characterized only after the peak T cell response. Nearly half of unique spike-specific TCRs reportedly recognized epitopes outside regions mutated in the B.1.351 and B.1.1.7 variants. Participants were mostly white British, with more females than males. The authors suggested clonal diversity may have been underestimated. A significant rise in spike-specific TCR breadth and depth was observed after two AZD1222 doses relative to day 0 and relative to MenACWY recipients.

Sample time point, as interpreted from the label and publication: baseline before first vaccination. Samples from vaccinated people were obtained from the UK trials COV001 and COV002, which included a single-blind randomized controlled phase 2/3 trial of AZD1222 (ChAdOx1 nCoV-19) in healthy adults. Trial participant PBMC samples were collected at day 0 and day 28 after the second dose for TCRbeta chain sequencing. The CDR3 runs 15 residues from the cysteine to the phenylalanine. Only the CDR3 part of the read is kept: 45 bases, read in frame from the first base. Trimming takes 4 bases from V and 4 bases from J, and the germline ends sit 13 bases apart. The germline V gene yields MDHEN for CDR1 and SYDVKM for CDR2. The CDR3 regions of human TCRbeta chains were analyzed by immunosequencing. Concerning the study's data processing: TCRs in the repertoires were matched against a reference library of SARS-CoV-2-specific TCRs that had been generated with the MIRA antigen-specificity platform. Breadth was defined as the fraction of unique TCRs that were SARS-CoV-2-associated. Depth was defined as the fraction of total T cells that were SARS-CoV-2-associated. Using the MIRA data, every spike-specific TCR was mapped to the spike region that the TCR reacted to and assigned to either a CD4 or a CD8 class. Log10-transformed breadth and depth values were compared by one-way ANOVA with Sidak's multiple comparisons tests. TCRdb mirrors the immuneACCESS table, restricted to in-frame sequences. Some clones are absent from its copies; in checked studies, under half trace to an unresolved V gene, and the reason for the others is unknown. That table furnishes V, J and clone size, whereas the DNA furnished D and trimming. This sample holds approximately 150,000 clones; around 91% were observed only once. Of the sample, 5% is held by the ten largest clones.

The sequencing here drew on peripheral blood, taken on day 0 of AZD1222 vaccination. The sequence is built from TRBV28 and TRBJ1-4; TRBD1 might be the D gene, on 6 matching bases. This TCR was sampled from an adult in good health. The DNA reads as follows: TGTGCCAGCAGTTCACAGGGCTATGATAATGAAAAACTGTTTTTT. This sequence encodes CASSSQGYDNEKLFF.